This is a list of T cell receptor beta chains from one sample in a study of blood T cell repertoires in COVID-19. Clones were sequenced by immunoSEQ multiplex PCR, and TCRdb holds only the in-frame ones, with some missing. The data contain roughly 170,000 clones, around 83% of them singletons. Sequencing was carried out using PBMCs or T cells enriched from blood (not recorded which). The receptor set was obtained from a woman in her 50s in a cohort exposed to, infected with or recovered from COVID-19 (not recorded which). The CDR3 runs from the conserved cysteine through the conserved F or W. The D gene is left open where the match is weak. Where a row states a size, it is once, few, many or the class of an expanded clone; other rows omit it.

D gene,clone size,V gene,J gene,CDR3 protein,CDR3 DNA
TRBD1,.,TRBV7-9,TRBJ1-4,CASSLPGQFNEKLFF,TGTGCCAGCAGCTTGCCGGGACAGTTTAATGAAAAACTGTTTTTT
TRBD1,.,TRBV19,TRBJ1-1,CASSVSMGGQGKTEAFF,TGTGCCAGTAGTGTTAGTATGGGAGGACAGGGAAAAACTGAAGCTTTCTTT
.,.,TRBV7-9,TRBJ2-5,CASSLSETQYF,TGTGCCAGCAGCTTATCGGAGACCCAGTACTTC
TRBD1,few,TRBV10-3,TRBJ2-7,CASLRDRGSHEQYF,TGTGCCAGTCTCCGGGACAGGGGCAGCCACGAGCAGTACTTC
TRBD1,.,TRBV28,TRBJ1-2,CAVTPLTGGFSNYGYTF,TGTGCCGTCACGCCATTGACAGGGGGCTTTTCTAACTATGGCTACACCTTC
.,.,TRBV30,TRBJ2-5,CAWSYDRETQYF,TGTGCCTGGAGCTACGATCGGGAGACCCAGTACTTC
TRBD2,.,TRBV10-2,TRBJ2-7,CASGTPGLAGGSSYEQYF,TGCGCCAGCGGGACCCCGGGACTAGCGGGAGGGAGCTCCTACGAGCAGTACTTC
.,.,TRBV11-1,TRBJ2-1,CASSSAGDHTLNEQFF,TGTGCCAGCAGCTCCGCAGGGGACCATACCCTCAATGAGCAGTTCTTC
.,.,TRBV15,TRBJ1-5,CATSRDGGASNQPQHF,TGTGCCACCAGCAGAGATGGGGGGGCTAGCAATCAGCCCCAGCATTTT
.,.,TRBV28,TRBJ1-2,CASSLRGFGGYTF,TGTGCCAGCAGTTTACGGGGGTTCGGGGGCTACACCTTC
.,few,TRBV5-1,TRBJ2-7,CASTDSSYEQYF,TGCGCCAGCACAGACAGCTCCTACGAGCAGTACTTC
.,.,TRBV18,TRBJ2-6,CASSPQGRATSGANVLTF,TGTGCCAGCTCACCACAGGGCAGGGCAACCTCTGGGGCCAACGTCCTGACTTTC
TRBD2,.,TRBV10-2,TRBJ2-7,CASRISGVSSYEQYF,TGCGCCAGCAGAATTAGCGGGGTTAGCTCCTACGAGCAGTACTTC
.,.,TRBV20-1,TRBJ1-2,CSAQGIGGYTF,TGCAGTGCTCAGGGGATCGGGGGCTACACCTTC
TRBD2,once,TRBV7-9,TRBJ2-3,CASSGGSGGATDTQYF,TGTGCCAGCAGCGGGGGTAGCGGGGGAGCCACAGATACGCAGTATTTT
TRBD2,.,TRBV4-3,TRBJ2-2,CASSQVNLAGGTANTGELFF,TGCGCCAGCAGCCAAGTAAATCTAGCGGGGGGGACCGCGAACACCGGGGAGCTGTTTTTT
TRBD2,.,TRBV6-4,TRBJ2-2,CASSVIAGTNTGELFF,TGTGCCAGCAGTGTGATAGCGGGAACGAACACCGGGGAGCTGTTTTTT
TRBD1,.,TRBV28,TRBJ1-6,CASSPNSGTGDHSPLHF,TGTGCCAGCAGCCCAAATTCCGGGACAGGGGACCACTCACCCCTCCACTTT
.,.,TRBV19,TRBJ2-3,CASSPGRGHTDTQYF,TGTGCCAGTAGCCCCGGCAGGGGACACACAGATACGCAGTATTTT
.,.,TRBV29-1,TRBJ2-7,CSVALHLGHEQYF,TGCAGCGTTGCTCTACATCTGGGCCACGAGCAGTACTTC
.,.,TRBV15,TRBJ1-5,CATSRDSSPQHF,TGTGCCACCAGCAGAGATTCTTCGCCCCAGCATTTT
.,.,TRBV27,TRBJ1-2,CASSSTPPGRYGYTF,TGTGCCAGCAGTTCGACTCCCCCTGGGAGGTATGGCTACACCTTC
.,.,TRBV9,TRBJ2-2,CASSVVSDTGELFF,TGTGCCAGCAGCGTAGTATCAGACACCGGGGAGCTGTTTTTT
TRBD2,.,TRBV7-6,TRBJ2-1,CASSPGTSGKMSLRLDEQFF,TGTGCCAGCAGCCCCGGGACTAGCGGGAAGATGAGCCTTCGGTTGGATGAGCAGTTCTTC
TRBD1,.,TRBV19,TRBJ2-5,CASSQAAYPTGDDQETQYF,TGTGCCAGTAGCCAAGCCGCGTATCCTACAGGGGATGACCAAGAGACCCAGTACTTC
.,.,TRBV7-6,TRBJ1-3,CASSSTGFTGNTIYF,TGTGCCAGCAGCTCTACAGGGTTTACTGGAAACACCATATATTTT
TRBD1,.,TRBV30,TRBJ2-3,CAWSRGRQGVSDTQYF,TGTGCCTGGAGTCGGGGCCGGCAGGGGGTATCGGATACGCAGTATTTT
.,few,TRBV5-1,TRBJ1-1,CASTLRGAGTEAFF,TGCGCCAGCACCCTCCGCGGTGCGGGCACTGAAGCTTTCTTT
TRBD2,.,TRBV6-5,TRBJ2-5,CASTRGVKYQETQYF,TGTGCCAGCACCCGGGGGGTTAAGTACCAAGAGACCCAGTACTTC
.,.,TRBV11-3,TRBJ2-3,CASSLSAGYNTQYF,TGTGCCAGCAGCTTGAGTGCAGGGTATAATACGCAGTATTTT
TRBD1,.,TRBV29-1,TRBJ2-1,CSVEDITGGQFF,TGCAGCGTTGAAGATATAACAGGGGGACAGTTCTTC
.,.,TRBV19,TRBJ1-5,CASSIGSAGFDQPQHF,TGTGCCAGTAGTATCGGTTCCGCGGGGTTTGATCAGCCCCAGCATTTT